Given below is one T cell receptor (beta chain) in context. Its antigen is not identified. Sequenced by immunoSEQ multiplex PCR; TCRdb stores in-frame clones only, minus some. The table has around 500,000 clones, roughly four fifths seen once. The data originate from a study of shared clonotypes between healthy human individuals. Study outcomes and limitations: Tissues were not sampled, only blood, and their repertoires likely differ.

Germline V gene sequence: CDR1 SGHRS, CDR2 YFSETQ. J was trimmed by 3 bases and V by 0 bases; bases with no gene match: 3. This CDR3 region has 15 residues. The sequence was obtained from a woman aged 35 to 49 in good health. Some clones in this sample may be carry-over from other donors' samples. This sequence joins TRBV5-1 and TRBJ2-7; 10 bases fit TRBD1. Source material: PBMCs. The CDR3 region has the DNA TGCGCCAGCAGCTTGGTCGGGACAGGGGACTACGAGCAGTACTTC. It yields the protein CASSLVGTGDYEQYF.